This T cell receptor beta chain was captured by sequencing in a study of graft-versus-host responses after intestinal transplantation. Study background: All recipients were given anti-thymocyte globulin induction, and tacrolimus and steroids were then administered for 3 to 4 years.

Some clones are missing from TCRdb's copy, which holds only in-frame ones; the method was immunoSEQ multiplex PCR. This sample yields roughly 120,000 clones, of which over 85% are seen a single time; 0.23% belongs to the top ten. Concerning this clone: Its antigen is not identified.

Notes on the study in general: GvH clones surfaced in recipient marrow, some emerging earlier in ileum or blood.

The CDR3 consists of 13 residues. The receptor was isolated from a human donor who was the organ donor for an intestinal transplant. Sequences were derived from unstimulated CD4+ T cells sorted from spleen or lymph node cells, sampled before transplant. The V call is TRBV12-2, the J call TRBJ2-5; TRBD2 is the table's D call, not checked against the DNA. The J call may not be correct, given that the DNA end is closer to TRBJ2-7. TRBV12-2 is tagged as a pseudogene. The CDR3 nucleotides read TGTGCAAGTCGCTTAGCTAGGAGGGGCGAGCAGTACTTC. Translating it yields CASRLARRGEQYF.